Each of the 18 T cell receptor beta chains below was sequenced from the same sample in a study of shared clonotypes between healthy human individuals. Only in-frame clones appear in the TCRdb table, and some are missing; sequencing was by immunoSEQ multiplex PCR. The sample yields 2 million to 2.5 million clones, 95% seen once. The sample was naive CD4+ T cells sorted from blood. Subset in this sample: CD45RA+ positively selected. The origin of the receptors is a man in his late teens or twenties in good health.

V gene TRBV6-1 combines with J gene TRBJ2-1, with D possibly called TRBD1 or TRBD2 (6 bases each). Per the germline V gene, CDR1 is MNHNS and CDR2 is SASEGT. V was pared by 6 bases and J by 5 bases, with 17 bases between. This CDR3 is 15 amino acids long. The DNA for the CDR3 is TGTGCCAGCAGGGAGGGGACATTGGGAAACAATGAGCAGTTCTTC. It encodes CASREGTLGNNEQFF.

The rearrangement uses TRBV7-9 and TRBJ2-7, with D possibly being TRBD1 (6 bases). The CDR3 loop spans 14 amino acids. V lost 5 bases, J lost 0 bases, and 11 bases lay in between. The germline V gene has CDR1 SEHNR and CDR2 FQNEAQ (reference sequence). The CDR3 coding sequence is TGTGCCAGCAGCCGCCCGGACAGCTCCTACGAGCAGTACTTC. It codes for CASSRPDSSYEQYF.

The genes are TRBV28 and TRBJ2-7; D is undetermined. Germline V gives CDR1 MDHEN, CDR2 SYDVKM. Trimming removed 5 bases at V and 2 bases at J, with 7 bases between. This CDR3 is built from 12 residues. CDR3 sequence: CASSPDTYEQYF. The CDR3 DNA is TGTGCCAGCAGTCCCGACACCTACGAGCAGTACTTC.

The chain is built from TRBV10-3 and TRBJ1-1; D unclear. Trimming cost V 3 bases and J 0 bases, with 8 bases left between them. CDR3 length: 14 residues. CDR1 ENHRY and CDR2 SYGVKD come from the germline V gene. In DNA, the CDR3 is TGTGCCATCAGTGACCACGCTTTGAACACTGAAGCTTTCTTT. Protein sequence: CAISDHALNTEAFF.

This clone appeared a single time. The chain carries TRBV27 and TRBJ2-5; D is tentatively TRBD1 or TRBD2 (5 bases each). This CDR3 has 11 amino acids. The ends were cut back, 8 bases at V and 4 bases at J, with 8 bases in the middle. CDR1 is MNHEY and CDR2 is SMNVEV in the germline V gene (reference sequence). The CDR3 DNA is TGTGCCAGCGGGACGCGAGAGACCCAGTACTTC. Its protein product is CASGTRETQYF.

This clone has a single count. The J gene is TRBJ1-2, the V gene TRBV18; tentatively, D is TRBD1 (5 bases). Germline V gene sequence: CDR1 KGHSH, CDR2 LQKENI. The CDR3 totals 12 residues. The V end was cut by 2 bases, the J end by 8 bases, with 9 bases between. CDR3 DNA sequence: TGTGCCAGCTCACCAGGGGCCCAGGGCTACACCTTC. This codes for CASSPGAQGYTF.

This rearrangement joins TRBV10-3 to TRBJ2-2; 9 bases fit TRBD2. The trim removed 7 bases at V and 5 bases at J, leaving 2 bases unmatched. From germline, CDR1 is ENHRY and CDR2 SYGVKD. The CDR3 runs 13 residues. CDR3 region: CAITSGATGELFF. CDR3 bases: TGTGCCATCACTAGCGGGGCAACCGGGGAGCTGTTTTTT.

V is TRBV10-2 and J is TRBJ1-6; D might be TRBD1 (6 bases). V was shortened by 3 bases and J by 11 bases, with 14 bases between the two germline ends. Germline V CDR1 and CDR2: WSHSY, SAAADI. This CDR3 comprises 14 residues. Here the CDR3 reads CASSESGAGTPLHF. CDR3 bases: TGCGCCAGCAGTGAATCAGGGGCGGGAACACCCCTCCACTTT.

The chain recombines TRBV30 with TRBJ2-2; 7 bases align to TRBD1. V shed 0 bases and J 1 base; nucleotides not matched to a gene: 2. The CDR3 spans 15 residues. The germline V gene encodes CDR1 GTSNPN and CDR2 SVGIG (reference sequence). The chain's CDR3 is CAWSVNRGNTGELFF. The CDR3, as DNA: TGTGCCTGGAGTGTAAACAGGGGGAACACCGGGGAGCTGTTTTTT.

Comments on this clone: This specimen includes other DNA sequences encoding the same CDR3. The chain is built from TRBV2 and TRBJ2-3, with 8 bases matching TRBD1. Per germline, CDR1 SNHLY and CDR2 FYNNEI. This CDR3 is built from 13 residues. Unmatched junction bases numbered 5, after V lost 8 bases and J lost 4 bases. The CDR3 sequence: CASGGQGSDTQYF. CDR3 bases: TGTGCCAGCGGAGGACAGGGTTCAGATACGCAGTATTTT.

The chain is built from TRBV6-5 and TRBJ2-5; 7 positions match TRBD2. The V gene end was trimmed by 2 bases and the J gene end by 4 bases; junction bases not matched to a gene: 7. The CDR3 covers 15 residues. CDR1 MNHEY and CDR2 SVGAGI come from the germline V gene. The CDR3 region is CASSYPSLAVETQYF. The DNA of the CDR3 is TGTGCCAGCAGTTACCCCAGCCTAGCGGTAGAGACCCAGTACTTC.

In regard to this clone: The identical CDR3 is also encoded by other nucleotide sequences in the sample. In DNA, the CDR3 is TGTGCCAGCAGCTTTAGGGATACGCAGTATTTT. Protein sequence: CASSFRDTQYF. The rearrangement joins TRBV5-6 to TRBJ2-3; the D is unclear. Trimming left V 2 bases short and J 6 bases short, with 4 bases between. In germline, CDR1 is SGHDT, CDR2 YYEEEE. This CDR3 comprises 11 residues.

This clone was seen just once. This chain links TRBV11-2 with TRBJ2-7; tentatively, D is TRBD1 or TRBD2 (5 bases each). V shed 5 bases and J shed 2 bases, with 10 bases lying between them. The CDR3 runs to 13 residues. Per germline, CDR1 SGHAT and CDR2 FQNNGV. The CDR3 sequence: CASSPGPPYEQYF. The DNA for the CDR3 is TGTGCCAGCAGCCCGGGACCTCCCTACGAGCAGTACTTC.

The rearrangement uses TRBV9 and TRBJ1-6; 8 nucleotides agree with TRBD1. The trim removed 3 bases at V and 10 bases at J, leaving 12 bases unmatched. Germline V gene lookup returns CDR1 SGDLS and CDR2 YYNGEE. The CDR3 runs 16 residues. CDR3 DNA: TGTGCCAGCAGCGAGCAGGTAGGGACAGGAAACTCACCCCTCCACTTT. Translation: CASSEQVGTGNSPLHF.

CDR3 DNA: TGTGCCAGCACAACTTCAGGGACCCAGTACTTC. As protein: CASTTSGTQYF. This chain joins TRBV2 and TRBJ2-5; D is undetermined. Germline V lookup: CDR1 SNHLY, CDR2 FYNNEI. The CDR3 sequence is 11 residues long. The V and J ends lost 7 bases and 7 bases respectively, with 10 bases between them.

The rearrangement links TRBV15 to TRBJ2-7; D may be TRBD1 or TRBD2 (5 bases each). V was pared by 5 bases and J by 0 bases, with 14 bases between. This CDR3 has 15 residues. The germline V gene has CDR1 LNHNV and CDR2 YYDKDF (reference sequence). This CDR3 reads CATSLARGPSYEQYF. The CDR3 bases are TGTGCCACCAGCCTAGCAAGGGGTCCCTCCTACGAGCAGTACTTC.

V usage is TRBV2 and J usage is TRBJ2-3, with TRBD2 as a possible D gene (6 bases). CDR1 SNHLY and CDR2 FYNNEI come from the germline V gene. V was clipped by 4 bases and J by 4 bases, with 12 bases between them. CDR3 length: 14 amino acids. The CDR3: CASSVGRGADTQYF. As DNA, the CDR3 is TGTGCCAGCAGTGTCGGGCGGGGTGCAGATACGCAGTATTTT.

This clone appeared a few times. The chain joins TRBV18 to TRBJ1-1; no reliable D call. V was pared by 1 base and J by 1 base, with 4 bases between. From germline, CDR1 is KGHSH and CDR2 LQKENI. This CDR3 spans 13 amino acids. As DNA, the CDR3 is TGTGCCAGCTCACCACAGACGAACACTGAAGCTTTCTTT. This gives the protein CASSPQTNTEAFF. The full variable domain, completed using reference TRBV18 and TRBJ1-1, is NAGVMQNPRHLVRRRGQEARLRCSPMKGHSHVYWYRQLPEEGLKFMVYLQKENIIDESGMPKERFSAEFPKEGPSILRIQQVVRGDSAAYFCASSPQTNTEAFFGQGTRLTVV.